This T cell receptor (beta chain) derives from a study of blood T cell repertoires in COVID-19. The wider study: The United States, Italy and Spain provided the acute and convalescent COVID-19 samples. In each case, the material was cDNA or gDNA derived from T cells, B-cell-depleted T cells, or PBMCs.

The CDR3 has 14 amino acids. The germline V gene encodes CDR1 KGHSH and CDR2 LQKENI. The germline V and J ends were trimmed by 4 bases and 1 base, with 10 bases remaining between them. Authors' analysis steps: Quantification of nucleated cells was approximated via reference gene primer amplification. Data came from immunoSEQ multiplex PCR; TCRdb stores just in-frame clones and leaves some out. V and J calls and clone size are given by that table; D and trimming were obtained from the DNA. This table holds over 80,000 clones, less than 80% found once. Sample: peripheral blood. The source of this sequence is a woman aged 45-60 years with acute or convalescent COVID-19. The V and J genes are TRBV18 and TRBJ1-1; perhaps TRBD1 as D (5 bases). This chain's CDR3 is CASSRSQGNTEAFF. The CDR3 nucleotides read TGTGCCAGCTCACGTTCCCAGGGGAACACTGAAGCTTTCTTT.